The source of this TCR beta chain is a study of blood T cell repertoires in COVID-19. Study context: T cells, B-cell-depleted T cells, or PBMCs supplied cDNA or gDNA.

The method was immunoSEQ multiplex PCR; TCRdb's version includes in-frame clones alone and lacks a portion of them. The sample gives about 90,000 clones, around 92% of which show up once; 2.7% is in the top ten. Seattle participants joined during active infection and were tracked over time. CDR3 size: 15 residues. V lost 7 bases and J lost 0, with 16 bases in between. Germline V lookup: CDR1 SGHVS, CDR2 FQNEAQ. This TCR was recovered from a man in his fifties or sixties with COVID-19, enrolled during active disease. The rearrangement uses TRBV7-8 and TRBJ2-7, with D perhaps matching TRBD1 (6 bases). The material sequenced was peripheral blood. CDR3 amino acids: CASILSRDNSYEQYF. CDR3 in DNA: TGTGCCAGCATCCTTAGCCGGGACAACTCCTACGAGCAGTACTTC.